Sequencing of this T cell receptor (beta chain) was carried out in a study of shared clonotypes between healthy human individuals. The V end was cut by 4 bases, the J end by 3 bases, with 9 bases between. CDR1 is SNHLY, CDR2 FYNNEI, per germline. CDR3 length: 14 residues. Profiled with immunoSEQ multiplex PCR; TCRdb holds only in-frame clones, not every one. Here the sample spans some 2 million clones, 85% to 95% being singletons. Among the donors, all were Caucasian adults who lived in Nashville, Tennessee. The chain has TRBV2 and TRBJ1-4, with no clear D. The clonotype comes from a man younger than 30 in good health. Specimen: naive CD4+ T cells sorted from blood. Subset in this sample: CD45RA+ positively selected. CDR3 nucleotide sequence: TGTGCCAGCAGTGCAAATGGAGCTAATGAAAAACTGTTTTTT. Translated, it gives CASSANGANEKLFF.